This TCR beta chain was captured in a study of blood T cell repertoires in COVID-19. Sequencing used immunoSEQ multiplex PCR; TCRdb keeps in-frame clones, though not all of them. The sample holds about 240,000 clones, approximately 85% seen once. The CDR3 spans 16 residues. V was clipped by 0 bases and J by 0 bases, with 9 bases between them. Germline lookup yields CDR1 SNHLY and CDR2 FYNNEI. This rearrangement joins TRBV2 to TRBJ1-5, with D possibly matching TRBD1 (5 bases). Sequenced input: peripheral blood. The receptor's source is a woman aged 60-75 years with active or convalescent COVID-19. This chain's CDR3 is CASSEATAYSNQPQHF. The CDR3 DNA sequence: TGTGCCAGCAGTGAAGCGACAGCTTATAGCAATCAGCCCCAGCATTTT.